These 29 T cell receptor beta chains were all obtained from the same sample, sequenced in a study of T-cell reconstitution after alpha-beta-depleted transplantation in children (dated by TCRdb to 2016 to 2017). The sample's treatment or condition, from its label and the paper: allogeneic hematopoietic cell transplantation with graft depleted of TCRalphabeta T cells and CD19 B cells. The library was built by means of PCR. The listed sequencing device is Illumina HiSeq 2500. To normalize quantification of the TCRbeta repertoire, the TCR libraries were built with molecular barcoding that relied on unique molecular identifiers. TCRdb handled the public reads itself, with Q25 trimming in fastp and clone calling in MiXCR, and kept productive beta chains. Rows matching on CDR3 protein sequence are summarized as one entry with the most common DNA and genes. This sample is represented by around 490,000 distinct CDR3 sequences; over 10% of them were singletons. 14% of the sample is in the top ten clones.

The material was PBMCs, mostly from graft donor cells, obtained 180 days after TCRalphabeta/CD19-depleted stem cell transplant. The receptors derive from a female patient between 2 and 15 years old who had a stem cell transplant for aplastic anemia, so the T cells may come from the graft donor.

The V gene is TRBV7-2, the J gene TRBJ1-5; perhaps TRBD1 as D (6 bases). Germline V lookup: CDR1 SGHTA, CDR2 FQGNSA. Trimming shortened V by 5 bases and J by 6 bases, and 17 bases separated the two germline ends. CDR3 length equals 15 residues. The CDR3 nucleotides read TGTGCCAGCAGCCCAGGGACAAGTCAGTTTCAGCCCCAGCATTTT. This codes for CASSPGTSQFQPQHF.

This clonotype was picked up one time. CDR3 residues: CASSQDEGGGNGNTIYF. The CDR3 nucleotides are TGCGCCAGCAGCCAAGATGAAGGGGGAGGGAACGGAAACACCATATATTTT. The rearrangement joins TRBV4-3 to TRBJ1-3, with D perhaps matching TRBD1 (6 bases). Per germline, CDR1 LGHNA and CDR2 YSLEER. CDR3 length equals 17 residues. The V gene lost 0 bases and the J gene lost 4 bases, with 16 bases spanning the gap.

This rearrangement joins TRBV9 to TRBJ2-2; 8 bases map to TRBD2. The J segment lost 4 bases and the V segment lost 4 bases, leaving 9 bases of the junction unmatched. From germline, CDR1 is SGDLS and CDR2 YYNGEE. The CDR3 loop spans 16 amino acids. The CDR3 reads CASSSRSGSSTGELFF. CDR3 nucleotides: TGTGCCAGCAGCTCCAGGAGCGGGAGCTCCACCGGGGAGCTGTTTTTT.

The chain is built from TRBV4-3 and TRBJ2-1; D call uncertain. This CDR3 contains 16 residues. Between the trimmed V and J ends, which lost 6 bases and 1 base, there was a span of 16 bases. The germline V gene encodes CDR1 LGHNA and CDR2 YSLEER. The CDR3 loop reads CASRFRWQSSYNEQFF. DNA for the CDR3: TGCGCCAGCAGATTCCGATGGCAGTCTTCCTACAATGAGCAGTTCTTC.

V usage is TRBV5-1 and J usage is TRBJ2-7; D tentatively reads TRBD1 or TRBD2 (5 bases each). CDR3 length: 14 residues. V lost 2 bases and J lost 1, with 10 bases in between. Germline V lookup: CDR1 SGHRS, CDR2 YFSETQ. CDR3 sequence: CASSFGGESYEQYF. Written as DNA, the CDR3 is TGCGCCAGCAGCTTTGGGGGAGAGTCCTACGAGCAGTACTTC.

V and J are TRBV6-2 or TRBV6-3 and TRBJ2-5, with a weak D call TRBD1 (5 bases). Germline V gene lookup returns CDR1 MNHEY and CDR2 SVGEGT. CDR3 length equals 19 residues. The V end lost 0 bases, the J end lost 0 bases, and 20 bases lay between the germline ends. CDR3 sequence (DNA): TGTGCCAGCAGTTACTCTCTCATCCAGACAGAGGAGTACCAAGAGACCCAGTACTTC. Translated: CASSYSLIQTEEYQETQYF.

This clonotype was counted at least ten times. The chain combines TRBV3-1 with TRBJ2-2; 9 nucleotides agree with TRBD1. CDR3 size: 15 residues. The germline V gene has CDR1 LGHDT and CDR2 YNNKEL (reference sequence). J gave up 8 bases and V 1 base, and 5 bases lay outside the gene matches. CDR3 region: CASSQGDRDQGELFF. In DNA, the CDR3 is TGTGCCAGCAGCCAAGGGGACAGGGATCAAGGGGAGCTGTTTTTT.

This chain connects TRBV6-1 to TRBJ2-1, with TRBD1 matching 12 bases. J gave up 5 bases and V 6 bases, and 8 bases lay outside the gene matches. The germline gives CDR1 MNHNS, CDR2 SASEGT. CDR3 length equals 16 residues. CDR3 in amino acids: CASRSPGTGGHNEQFF. The CDR3, as DNA: TGTGCCAGCAGGTCCCCCGGGACAGGGGGCCACAATGAGCAGTTCTTC.

This clonotype was seen many times. V usage is TRBV7-2 and J usage is TRBJ2-7; possible D gene TRBD1, 5 bases. Trimming stripped 1 base from V and 6 bases from J, with 10 bases between. Germline V gene data show CDR1 as SGHTA and CDR2 as FQGNSA. The CDR3 contains 13 residues. In DNA form, the CDR3 reads TGTGCCAGCAGCTTAGGCAGGGCTGGCGAGCAGTACTTC. Translation: CASSLGRAGEQYF.

V gene TRBV28 combines with J gene TRBJ2-5; a weak D match, TRBD1 (6 bases). The ends were cut back, 7 bases at V and 1 base at J, with 13 bases in the middle. Germline V gene data show CDR1 as MDHEN and CDR2 as SYDVKM. The CDR3 is 14 residues long. In nucleotides, the CDR3 is TGTGCCAGCACCCAGGGGACAACCCAAGAGACCCAGTACTTC. Its protein is CASTQGTTQETQYF.

About this clonotype itself: This clone may be a read error of a much larger clone one base away. CDR3 bases: TGTGCCAGCAGCAACTGCGGAGGAGGACAGCACTACTCTGGGGCCAACGGCCTGACTTTC. Translated, it gives CASSNCGGGQHYSGANGLTF. The chain links TRBV21-1 to TRBJ2-6; the table's TRBD1 call for D was not verified on the DNA. TRBV21-1 is a recognized pseudogene. The length of the CDR3 is 20 residues.

The sample holds a few counts of this clonotype. The V and J genes are TRBV29-1 and TRBJ2-7; possibly TRBD2 for D (6 bases). The CDR3 is 14 residues long. Germline CDR1 and CDR2: SQVTM and ANQGSEA. Trimming cost V 0 bases and J 2 bases, with 11 bases left between them. The CDR3 region is CSVEDGGGAYEQYF. CDR3 nucleotide sequence: TGCAGCGTTGAAGACGGGGGAGGAGCCTACGAGCAGTACTTC.

V is TRBV7-3 and J is TRBJ2-1, with D hard to call. V lost 0 bases and J 4 bases, leaving 22 bases between the germline ends. CDR1 is SGHTA, CDR2 FQGTGA, per germline. There are 19 residues in the CDR3. The CDR3 protein is CASSLTLSWVRRLYNEQFF. CDR3 nucleotide sequence: TGTGCCAGCAGCTTAACGTTAAGCTGGGTACGTCGACTTTACAATGAGCAGTTCTTC.

The chain has TRBV12-3 or TRBV12-4 and TRBJ2-5; TRBD1 aligns across 10 bases. This CDR3 is 14 amino acids long. The V and J ends lost 5 bases and 7 bases, in that order; junction bases with no gene match: 7. The CDR3: CASSPRQGAATQYF. The CDR3 nucleotides are TGTGCCAGCAGTCCAAGACAGGGGGCGGCGACCCAGTACTTC.

This clonotype came up a few times. J is TRBJ2-1 and V is TRBV6-5; D unclear. Trimming removed 0 bases from V and 5 bases from J, with 8 bases in between. Germline V lookup: CDR1 MNHEY, CDR2 SVGAGI. The CDR3 extends over 14 amino acids. The CDR3 here is CASSYSTYDNEQFF. As DNA, the CDR3 is TGTGCCAGCAGTTACTCAACCTACGACAATGAGCAGTTCTTC.

This clonotype has just a few counts. The gene calls are TRBV28 and TRBJ2-5, with TRBD2 as a possible D gene (6 bases). Germline CDR1 is MDHEN and CDR2 is SYDVKM. V was shortened by 6 bases and J by 7 bases, with 15 bases between the two germline ends. CDR3 length: 13 amino acids. The CDR3 coding sequence is TGTGCCAGCAGGCGGGGAAACCGGGGGACCCAGTACTTC. Its protein is CASRRGNRGTQYF.

This clonotype was seen many times. The chain couples TRBV7-9 to TRBJ1-2, with 7 bases fitting TRBD1. Trimming removed 7 bases from V and 7 bases from J; junction bases left unmatched: 9. CDR1 is SEHNR, CDR2 FQNEAQ, per germline (reference sequence). CDR3 length: 13 amino acids. CDR3 amino acids: CASTETGPFGYTF. Here the CDR3 DNA reads TGTGCCAGCACCGAGACAGGGCCGTTTGGCTACACCTTC.

This sequence joins TRBV5-5 and TRBJ1-6; 7 nucleotides agree with TRBD1. Looked up from germline, CDR1 is SGHKS and CDR2 is YYEKEE (reference sequence). The CDR3 is made up of 15 amino acids. V gave up 5 bases and J gave up 14 bases; unmatched junction bases: 16. This CDR3 reads CASSFSTGSLEALHF. In DNA form, the CDR3 reads TGTGCCAGCAGTTTTTCGACAGGGTCCCTGGAGGCCCTCCACTTT.

The chain uses TRBV7-9 and TRBJ1-5, with a possible D match to TRBD1 (6 bases). The CDR3 is 16 amino acids. Germline CDR1 and CDR2: SEHNR and FQNEAQ (reference sequence). Trimming stripped 5 bases from V and 7 bases from J, with 21 bases between. CDR3: CASSGPSTGPGQPQHF. CDR3 nucleotide sequence: TGTGCCAGCAGCGGCCCCAGTACAGGGCCGGGGCAGCCCCAGCATTTT.

There are many counts of this clonotype. V gene TRBV7-2 combines with J gene TRBJ2-5; 9 positions agree with TRBD2. CDR1 is SGHTA and CDR2 is FQGNSA in the germline V gene. This CDR3 has 17 residues. V lost 1 base, J lost 7 bases, and 13 bases stayed unmatched. The CDR3 bases are TGTGCCAGCAGCTTAGGTGGGGCTAGCGGGGACCTTGGGACCCAGTACTTC. This sequence encodes CASSLGGASGDLGTQYF.

In this sample, this clonotype turned up a few times. The genes are TRBV6-5 and TRBJ2-7, with 7 positions matching TRBD2. Germline lookup yields CDR1 MNHEY and CDR2 SVGAGI. V was pared by 4 bases and J by 2 bases, with 8 bases of the junction left unmatched. CDR3 length equals 15 residues. The CDR3 coding sequence is TGTGCCAGCAGTTGGGGGGGTAGCGGACCCTACGAGCAGTACTTC. Amino acid sequence: CASSWGGSGPYEQYF.

This clonotype was detected ten times or more. The CDR3 DNA is TGCGCCAGCAGCCGAACAGGGAGCGAGCAGTACTTC. Translation gives CASSRTGSEQYF. This chain uses TRBV4-3 with TRBJ2-7; possible D gene TRBD1, 6 bases. V was trimmed by 4 bases and J by 6 bases, leaving 10 bases between them. The germline V gene encodes CDR1 LGHNA and CDR2 YSLEER. This CDR3 spans 12 amino acids.

This clonotype was counted at least ten times. This chain links TRBV20-1 with TRBJ2-2, with D perhaps TRBD2 (6 bases). Germline V gene sequence: CDR1 DFQATT, CDR2 SNEGSKA (reference sequence). The CDR3 is 16 amino acids. Deletions cut 1 base from V and 1 base from J, with 13 bases between. CDR3 residues: CSARGPVRENTGELFF. CDR3 sequence (DNA): TGCAGTGCTAGAGGGCCCGTGCGGGAGAACACCGGGGAGCTGTTTTTT.

The chain uses TRBV12-3 or TRBV12-4 and TRBJ1-5; D possibly corresponds to TRBD1 (5 bases). This CDR3 has 13 residues. The germline V and J ends were trimmed by 5 bases and 9 bases, with 14 bases remaining between them. The CDR3 sequence is CASSPGSPTPQHF. The CDR3 DNA follows: TGTGCCAGCAGTCCAGGGTCCCCAACGCCCCAGCATTTT.

Many counts were recorded for this clonotype. The chain has TRBV28 and TRBJ2-5; 12 bases are shared with TRBD2. The CDR3 is made up of 15 amino acids. Germline CDR1 MDHEN, CDR2 SYDVKM. With 3 bases clipped from V and 1 base from J, the junction kept 0 bases outside the gene matches. The CDR3 nucleotides read TGTGCCAGCAGTTTGACTAGCGGGAGCCAAGAGACCCAGTACTTC. Amino acid sequence: CASSLTSGSQETQYF.

In its sample, this clonotype was seen a few times. The chain has TRBV12-3 or TRBV12-4 and TRBJ1-6; possibly TRBD1 for D (5 bases). This CDR3 comprises 16 residues. Deletions cut 7 bases from V and 0 bases from J, with 13 bases between. CDR3 residues: CASTWDGSSYNSPLHF. CDR3 coding DNA: TGTGCCAGCACCTGGGACGGGAGCTCCTATAATTCACCCCTCCACTTT.

This clonotype was observed a few times. V is TRBV7-2 and J is TRBJ2-5; D may be TRBD1 (5 bases). V dropped 5 bases and J dropped 4 bases, with 17 bases sitting between them. The CDR3 is 15 amino acids. The germline V gene has CDR1 SGHTA and CDR2 FQGNSA. For the CDR3, the DNA is TGTGCCAGCAGCCAGACTGGGGCTAGGGGAGAGACCCAGTACTTC. It encodes CASSQTGARGETQYF.

This clonotype has ten or more counts. This chain connects TRBV20-1 to TRBJ1-2, with 7 bases fitting TRBD1. Germline V CDR1 and CDR2: DFQATT, SNEGSKA (reference sequence). This CDR3 comprises 12 residues. The DNA of the CDR3 is TGCAGCGTGACAGGGTCACGTTATGGCTACACCTTC. Its translation is CSVTGSRYGYTF.

This clonotype came up a few times. Here the CDR3 DNA reads TGTGCCAGCAGCTCAGGAGGACAGGGTGGAAACACCATATATTTT. Residues: CASSSGGQGGNTIYF. The J gene is TRBJ1-3, the V gene TRBV7-2; 8 bases match TRBD1. J was trimmed by 3 bases and V by 4 bases; bases with no gene match: 5. The CDR3 spans 15 residues. Germline-derived CDR1 and CDR2 are SGHTA and FQGNSA.